One T cell receptor (beta chain) is described in this entry. Its antigen is unknown. These data come from a study of TIL therapy for anti-PD-1-resistant metastatic lung cancer. At the level of the study: Tumors were harvested before any PD-1/PD-L1 blockade. Four tumors were EGFR-mutant and two were ALK-rearranged.

This was the immunoSEQ v3 assay. Generated by immunoSEQ multiplex PCR, the TCRdb table keeps only in-frame clones and is missing some. The profile covers tens of thousands of clones, with 70% to 85% appearing a single time and roughly 1.8% taken by the ten largest. The time point denotes: pre-treatment sample, taken before nivolumab and TIL therapy. Notes on the study in general: Infused TIL clonotypes partially replaced the baseline blood repertoire, then decayed over months.

V was pared by 2 bases and J by 5 bases, with 5 bases of the junction left unmatched. The CDR3 has 15 residues. Germline V lookup: CDR1 SGDLS, CDR2 YYNGEE. The sequence was obtained from a person aged 25 to 85 with non-small cell lung cancer. The sequenced sample was blood, obtained at baseline. The rearrangement links TRBV9 to TRBJ2-4; TRBD2 aligns across 9 bases. The CDR3 DNA reads TGTGCCAGCAGCGTCGGCGGGAGGGACCAAAACATTCAGTACTTC. Translation gives CASSVGGRDQNIQYF.